This TCR beta chain was identified during a study of beta chain features in type 1 diabetes. Overall study: Healthy donors resembled patients in age, gender and cell yields.

Study-wide findings and caveats: Patients showed naive, central memory and Treg TCRB repertoires that appeared more similar than those of healthy donors. PCR might favor shorter templates, equally in patients and controls. Patients with Type 1 diabetes showed moderately but significantly shorter TCRB CDR3s in all four CD4+ subsets.

The CDR3 contains 14 residues. cDNA synthesis used the whole RNA isolate, giving expressed TCRB sequences. Sequencing was performed with immunoSEQ multiplex PCR; in TCRdb, only in-frame clones are kept and a portion is missing. The profile shows hundreds of thousands of clones, around a sixth of them singletons. As for this clone: Its antigen is still unknown.

The chain combines TRBV21-1 with TRBJ2-7; the DNA was not compared with TRBD1, the D call given in the table. TRBV21-1 corresponds to a pseudogene. The receptor comes from a man in his late teens or twenties in good health. Sequencing was done on a sample of naive CD4+ T cells from blood. CDR3 in amino acids: CASSKVGADYEQYF. CDR3 DNA: TGTGCCAGCAGCAAAGTGGGGGCGGACTACGAGCAGTACTTC.